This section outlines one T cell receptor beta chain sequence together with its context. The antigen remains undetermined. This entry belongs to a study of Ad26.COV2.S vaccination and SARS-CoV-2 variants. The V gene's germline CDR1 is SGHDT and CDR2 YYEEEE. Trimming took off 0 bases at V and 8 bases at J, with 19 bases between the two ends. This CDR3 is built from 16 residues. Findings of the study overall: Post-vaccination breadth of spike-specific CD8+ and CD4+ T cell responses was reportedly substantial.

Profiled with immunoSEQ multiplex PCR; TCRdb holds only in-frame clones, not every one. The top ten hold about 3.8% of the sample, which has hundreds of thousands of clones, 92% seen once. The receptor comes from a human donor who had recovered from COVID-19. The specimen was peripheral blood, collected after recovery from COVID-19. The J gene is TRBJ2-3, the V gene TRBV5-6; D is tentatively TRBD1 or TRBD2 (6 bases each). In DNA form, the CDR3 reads TGTGCCAGCAGCTTGGCCCGGGGGACAATCCCCGGTACGCAGTATTTT. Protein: CASSLARGTIPGTQYF.